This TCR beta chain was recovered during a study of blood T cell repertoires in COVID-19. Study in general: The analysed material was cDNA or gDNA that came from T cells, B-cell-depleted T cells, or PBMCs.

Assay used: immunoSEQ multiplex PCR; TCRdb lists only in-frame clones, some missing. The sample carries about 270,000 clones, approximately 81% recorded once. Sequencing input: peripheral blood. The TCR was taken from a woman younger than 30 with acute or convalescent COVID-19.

CDR3 loop: CASSGWTSGFETQYF. CDR3 DNA: TGTGCCAGCAGTGGATGGACTAGCGGGTTTGAGACCCAGTACTTC. J is TRBJ2-5 and V is TRBV6-6; 11 positions match TRBD2. CDR1 MNHNY and CDR2 SVGAGI come from the germline V gene (reference sequence). This CDR3 region has 15 residues. The V gene end was trimmed by 5 bases and the J gene end by 5 bases; junction bases not matched to a gene: 7.